This T cell receptor beta chain was sequenced in a study of cytomegalovirus exposure and HLA in healthy donors. Findings of the study overall: Highest at DRB1 and lowest at HLA-C, TCR association rates differed among HLA loci in a later analysis.

60 Vbeta and 13 Jbeta primers were used in PCR. This table comes from immunoSEQ multiplex PCR, and its TCRdb copy is limited to in-frame clones, with some not included. Of roughly 150,000 clones in the sample, roughly 72% are singletons; the top ten hold over 0.95%. Trimming cost V 3 bases and J 2 bases, with 11 bases left between them. Germline V gene data show CDR1 as MDHEN and CDR2 as SYDVKM. The CDR3 covers 14 residues. Concerning this clone: Its antigen is undetermined.

The chain links TRBV28 to TRBJ2-7; a possible D gene is TRBD2 (6 bases). This clonotype originated in a woman between 40 and 55 years old in good health and CMV-seronegative. The source material was PBMCs. In DNA form, the CDR3 reads TGTGCCAGCAGTTTGGGGACTGGGACCTACGAGCAGTACTTC. Translating gives CASSLGTGTYEQYF.